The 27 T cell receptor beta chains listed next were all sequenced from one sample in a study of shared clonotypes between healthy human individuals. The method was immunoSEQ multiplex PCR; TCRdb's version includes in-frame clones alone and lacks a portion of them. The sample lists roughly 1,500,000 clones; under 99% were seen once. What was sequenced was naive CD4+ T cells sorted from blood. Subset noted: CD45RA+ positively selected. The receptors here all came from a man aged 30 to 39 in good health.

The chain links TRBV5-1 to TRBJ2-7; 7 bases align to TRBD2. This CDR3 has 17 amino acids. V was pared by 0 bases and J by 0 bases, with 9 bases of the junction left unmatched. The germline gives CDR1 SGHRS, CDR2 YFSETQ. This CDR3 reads CASSLGASGLHSYEQYF. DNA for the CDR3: TGCGCCAGCAGCTTGGGCGCTAGCGGATTACACTCCTACGAGCAGTACTTC. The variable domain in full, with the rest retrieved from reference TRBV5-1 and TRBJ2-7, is KAGVTQTPRYLIKTRGQQVTLSCSPISGHRSVSWYQQTPGQGLQFLFEYFSETQRNKGNFPGRFSGRQFSNSRSEMNVSTLELGDSALYLCASSLGASGLHSYEQYFGPGTRLTVT.

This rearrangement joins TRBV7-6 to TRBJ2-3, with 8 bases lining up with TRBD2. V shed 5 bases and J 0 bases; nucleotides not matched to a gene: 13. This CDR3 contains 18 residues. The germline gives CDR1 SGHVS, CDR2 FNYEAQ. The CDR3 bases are TGTGCCAGCAGCCGAGGGCGGGAGGTTGATACCAGCACAGATACGCAGTATTTT. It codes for CASSRGREVDTSTDTQYF.

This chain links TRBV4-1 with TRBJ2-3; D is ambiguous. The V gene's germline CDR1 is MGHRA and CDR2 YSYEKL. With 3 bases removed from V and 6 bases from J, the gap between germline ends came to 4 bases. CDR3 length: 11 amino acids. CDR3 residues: CASSQVDTQYF. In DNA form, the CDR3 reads TGCGCCAGCAGCCAGGTGGATACGCAGTATTTT.

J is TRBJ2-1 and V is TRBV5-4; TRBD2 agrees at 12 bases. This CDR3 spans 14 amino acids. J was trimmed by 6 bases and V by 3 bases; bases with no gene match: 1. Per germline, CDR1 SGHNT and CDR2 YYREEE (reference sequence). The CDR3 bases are TGTGCCAGCAGCTCACTAGCGGGAGGCAATGAGCAGTTCTTC. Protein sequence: CASSSLAGGNEQFF. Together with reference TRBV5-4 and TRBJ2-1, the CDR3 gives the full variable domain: ETGVTQSPTHLIKTRGQQVTLRCSSQSGHNTVSWYQQALGQGPQFIFQYYREEENGRGNFPPRFSGLQFPNYSSELNVNALELDDSALYLCASSSLAGGNEQFFGPGTRLTVL.

The CDR3 sequence is CASSPLGQGGGETQYF. As DNA, the CDR3 is TGTGCCAGCTCACCGCTGGGACAGGGAGGTGGGGAGACCCAGTACTTC. This chain joins TRBV18 and TRBJ2-5, with 9 positions matching TRBD1. The CDR3 is 16 residues long. Germline V gives CDR1 KGHSH, CDR2 LQKENI. The J segment lost 5 bases and the V segment lost 3 bases, leaving 10 bases of the junction unmatched.

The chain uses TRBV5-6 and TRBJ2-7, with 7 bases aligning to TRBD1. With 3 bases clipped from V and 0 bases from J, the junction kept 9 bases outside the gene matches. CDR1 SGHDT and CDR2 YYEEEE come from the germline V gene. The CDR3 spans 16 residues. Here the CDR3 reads CASSSPARQGSYEQYF. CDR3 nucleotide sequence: TGTGCCAGCAGCTCCCCCGCAAGACAGGGCTCCTACGAGCAGTACTTC.

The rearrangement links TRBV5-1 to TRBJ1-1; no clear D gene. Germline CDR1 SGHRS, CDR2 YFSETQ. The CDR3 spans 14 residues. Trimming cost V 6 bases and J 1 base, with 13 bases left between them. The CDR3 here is CASTIGVANTEAFF. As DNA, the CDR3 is TGCGCCAGCACCATCGGGGTTGCGAACACTGAAGCTTTCTTT. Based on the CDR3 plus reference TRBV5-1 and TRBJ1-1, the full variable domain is KAGVTQTPRYLIKTRGQQVTLSCSPISGHRSVSWYQQTPGQGLQFLFEYFSETQRNKGNFPGRFSGRQFSNSRSEMNVSTLELGDSALYLCASTIGVANTEAFFGQGTRLTVV.

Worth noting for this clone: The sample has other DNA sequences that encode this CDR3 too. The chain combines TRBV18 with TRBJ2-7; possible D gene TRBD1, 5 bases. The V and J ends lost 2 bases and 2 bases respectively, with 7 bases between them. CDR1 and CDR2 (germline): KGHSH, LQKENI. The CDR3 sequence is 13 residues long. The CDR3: CASSPGAAYEQYF. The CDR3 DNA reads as TGTGCCAGCTCACCAGGGGCGGCCTACGAGCAGTACTTC.

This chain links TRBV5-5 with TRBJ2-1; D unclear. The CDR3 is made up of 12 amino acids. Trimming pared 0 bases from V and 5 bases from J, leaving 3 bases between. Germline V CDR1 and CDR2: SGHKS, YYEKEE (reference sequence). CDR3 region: CASSLVNNEQFF. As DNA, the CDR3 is TGTGCCAGCAGCTTGGTGAACAATGAGCAGTTCTTC.

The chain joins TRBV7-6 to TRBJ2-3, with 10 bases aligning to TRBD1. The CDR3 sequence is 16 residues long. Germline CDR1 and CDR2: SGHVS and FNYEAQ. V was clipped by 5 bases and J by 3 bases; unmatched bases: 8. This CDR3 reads CASSRQGAVRTDTQYF. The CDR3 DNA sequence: TGTGCCAGCAGCCGACAGGGGGCCGTACGTACAGATACGCAGTATTTT.

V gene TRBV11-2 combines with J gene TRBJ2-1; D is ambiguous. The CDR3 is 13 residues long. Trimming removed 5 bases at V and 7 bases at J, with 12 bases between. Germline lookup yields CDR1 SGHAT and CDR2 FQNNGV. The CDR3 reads CASSPRIGNEQFF. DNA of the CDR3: TGTGCCAGCAGCCCACGGATAGGGAATGAGCAGTTCTTC.

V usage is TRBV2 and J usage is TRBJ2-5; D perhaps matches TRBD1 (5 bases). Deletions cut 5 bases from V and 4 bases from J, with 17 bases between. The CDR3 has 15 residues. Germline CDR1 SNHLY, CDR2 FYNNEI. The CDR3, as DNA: TGTGCCAGCAGTACCCTGGGGCAGACTTTAGAGACCCAGTACTTC. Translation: CASSTLGQTLETQYF.

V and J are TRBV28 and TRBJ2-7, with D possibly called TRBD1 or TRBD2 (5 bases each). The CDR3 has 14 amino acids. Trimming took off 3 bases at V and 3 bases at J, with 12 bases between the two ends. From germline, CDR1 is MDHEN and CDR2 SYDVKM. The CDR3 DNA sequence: TGTGCCAGCAGTTTTGCCAGGGCGGGCTACGAGCAGTACTTC. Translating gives CASSFARAGYEQYF.

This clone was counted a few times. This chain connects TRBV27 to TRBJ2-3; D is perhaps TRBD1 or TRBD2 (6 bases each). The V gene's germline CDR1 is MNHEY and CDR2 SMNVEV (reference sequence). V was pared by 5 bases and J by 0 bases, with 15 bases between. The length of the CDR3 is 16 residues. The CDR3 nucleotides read TGTGCCAGCAGTCCCCTGCGGGACACTAGCACAGATACGCAGTATTTT. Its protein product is CASSPLRDTSTDTQYF.

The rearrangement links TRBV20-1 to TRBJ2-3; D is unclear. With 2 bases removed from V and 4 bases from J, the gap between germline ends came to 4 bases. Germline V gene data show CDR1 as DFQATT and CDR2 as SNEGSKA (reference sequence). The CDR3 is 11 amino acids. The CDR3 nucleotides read TGCAGTGCTAGACCCCCAGATACGCAGTATTTT. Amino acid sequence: CSARPPDTQYF.

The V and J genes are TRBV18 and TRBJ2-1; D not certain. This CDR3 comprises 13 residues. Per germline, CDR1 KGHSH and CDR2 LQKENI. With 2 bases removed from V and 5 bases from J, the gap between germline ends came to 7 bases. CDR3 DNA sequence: TGTGCCAGCTCACCAAAACAAGACAATGAGCAGTTCTTC. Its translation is CASSPKQDNEQFF. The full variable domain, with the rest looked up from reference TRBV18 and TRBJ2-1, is NAGVMQNPRHLVRRRGQEARLRCSPMKGHSHVYWYRQLPEEGLKFMVYLQKENIIDESGMPKERFSAEFPKEGPSILRIQQVVRGDSAAYFCASSPKQDNEQFFGPGTRLTVL.

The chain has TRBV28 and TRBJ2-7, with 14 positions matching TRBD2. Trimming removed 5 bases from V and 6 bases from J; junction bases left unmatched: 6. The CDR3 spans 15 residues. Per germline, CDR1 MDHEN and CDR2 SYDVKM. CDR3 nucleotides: TGTGCCAGCAGTCCCCCGGGACTAGCGGGAGTCGAGCAGTACTTC. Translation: CASSPPGLAGVEQYF.

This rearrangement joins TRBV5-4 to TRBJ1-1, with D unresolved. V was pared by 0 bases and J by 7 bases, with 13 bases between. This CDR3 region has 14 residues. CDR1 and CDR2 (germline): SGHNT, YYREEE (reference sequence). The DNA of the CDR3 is TGTGCCAGCAGCTTGGGGGAGCCAAATGATGAAGCTTTCTTT. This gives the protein CASSLGEPNDEAFF.

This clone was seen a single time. The CDR3 DNA reads as TGTGCCAGCAGCAAAGGGACTAGCCAAGAGACCCAGTACTTC. This codes for CASSKGTSQETQYF. The genes are TRBV9 and TRBJ2-5; 8 nucleotides match TRBD2. There are 14 residues in the CDR3. The germline gives CDR1 SGDLS, CDR2 YYNGEE. The J segment lost 1 base and the V segment lost 4 bases, leaving 3 bases of the junction unmatched.

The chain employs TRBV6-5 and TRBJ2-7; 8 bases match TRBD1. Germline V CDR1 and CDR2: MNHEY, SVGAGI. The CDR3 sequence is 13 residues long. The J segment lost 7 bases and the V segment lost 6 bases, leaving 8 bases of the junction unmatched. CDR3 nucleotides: TGTGCCAGCAGCACCAGGACAGGGAGGGAGCAGTACTTC. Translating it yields CASSTRTGREQYF.

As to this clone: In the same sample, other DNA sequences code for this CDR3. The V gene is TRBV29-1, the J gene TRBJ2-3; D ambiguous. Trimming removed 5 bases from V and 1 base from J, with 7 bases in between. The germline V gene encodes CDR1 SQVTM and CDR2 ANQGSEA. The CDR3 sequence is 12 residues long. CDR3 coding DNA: TGCAGCGTTCTGGCAGGCACAGATACGCAGTATTTT. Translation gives CSVLAGTDTQYF.

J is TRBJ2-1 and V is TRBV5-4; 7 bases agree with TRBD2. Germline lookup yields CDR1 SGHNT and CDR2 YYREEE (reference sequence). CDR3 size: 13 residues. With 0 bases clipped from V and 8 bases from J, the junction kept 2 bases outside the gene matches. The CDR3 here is CASSLVREDEQFF. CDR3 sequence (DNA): TGTGCCAGCAGCTTGGTTCGGGAGGATGAGCAGTTCTTC.

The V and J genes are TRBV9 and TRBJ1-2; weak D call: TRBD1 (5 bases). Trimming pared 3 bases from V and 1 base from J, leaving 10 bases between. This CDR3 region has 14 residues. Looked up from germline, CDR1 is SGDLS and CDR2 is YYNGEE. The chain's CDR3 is CASSARTNNYGYTF. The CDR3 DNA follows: TGTGCCAGCAGCGCCAGGACAAATAACTATGGCTACACCTTC. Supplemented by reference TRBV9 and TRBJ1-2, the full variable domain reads DSGVTQTPKHLITATGQRVTLRCSPRSGDLSVYWYQQSLDQGLQFLIQYYNGEERAKGNILERFSAQQFPDLHSELNLSSLELGDSALYFCASSARTNNYGYTFGSGTRLTVV.

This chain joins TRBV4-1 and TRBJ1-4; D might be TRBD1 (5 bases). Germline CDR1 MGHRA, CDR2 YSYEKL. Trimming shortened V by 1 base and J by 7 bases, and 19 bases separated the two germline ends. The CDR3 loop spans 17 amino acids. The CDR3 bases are TGCGCCAGCAGCCAAGCCGGTGGGACTGCGGTTAGTGAAAAACTGTTTTTT. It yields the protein CASSQAGGTAVSEKLFF.

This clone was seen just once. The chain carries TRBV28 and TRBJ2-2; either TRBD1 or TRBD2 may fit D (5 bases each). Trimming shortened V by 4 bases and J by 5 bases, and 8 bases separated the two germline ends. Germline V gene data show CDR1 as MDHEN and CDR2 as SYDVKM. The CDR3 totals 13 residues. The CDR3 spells CASSWDQTGELFF. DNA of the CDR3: TGTGCCAGCAGTTGGGACCAAACCGGGGAGCTGTTTTTT.

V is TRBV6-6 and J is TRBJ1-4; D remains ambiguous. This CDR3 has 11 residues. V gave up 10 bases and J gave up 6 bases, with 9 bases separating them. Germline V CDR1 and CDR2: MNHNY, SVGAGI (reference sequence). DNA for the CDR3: TGTGCCATCCGAAGTGATGAAAAACTGTTTTTT. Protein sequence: CAIRSDEKLFF.

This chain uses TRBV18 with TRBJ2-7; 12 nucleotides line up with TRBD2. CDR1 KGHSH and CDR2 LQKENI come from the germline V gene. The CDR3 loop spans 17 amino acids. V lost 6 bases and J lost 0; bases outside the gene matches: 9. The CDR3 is CASSPPTSGSHSYEQYF. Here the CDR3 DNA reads TGTGCCAGCTCCCCCCCGACTAGCGGGAGCCACTCCTACGAGCAGTACTTC.